This TCR beta chain was sequenced for a study of esophageal squamous cell carcinoma under preoperative chemotherapy. Time point noted: after preoperative PTX-NDP chemotherapy. For this clonotype: Antigen: not known. At one end, the junction sequence differs from germline, possibly due to a read error.

The CDR3 is 14 amino acids. Germline V gives CDR1 MNHEY, CDR2 SVGEGT. One entry per CDR3 protein results from TCRdb running MiXCR on the PCR reads. Among approximately 1,300 distinct CDR3 sequences, 25% to 30% were seen once, and the ten largest hold roughly 25%. Study outcomes and limitations: After chemotherapy, TCR diversity rose significantly in peripheral T cells but not in tumor-infiltrating lymphocytes. Peripheral T cells migrating into the tumor appeared to partly supply post-treatment tumor-infiltrating lymphocytes.

This sequence joins TRBV6-2 or TRBV6-3 and TRBJ2-2, with 9 bases fitting TRBD2. The source is a human donor with esophageal squamous cell carcinoma. The donor label of this sample is uncertain. This specimen was acquired from a patient given preoperative chemotherapy. The CDR3 nucleotides read TGTGGCAGCAGTTTAGCGGGAGAGGCCGGGGAGCTGTTTTTT. Encoded protein: CGSSLAGEAGELFF.